The next 23 T cell receptor beta chains were all read from a single sample in a study of CXCR3-negative and CXCR3-positive naive CD8 T cells. General study points: Researchers report that CXCR3-positive naive cells carry more hydrophobic TRB CDR3s than CXCR3-negative naive cells.

For these TCRs, the target antigens are not known. In preparing the TRB cDNA libraries, 5' RACE with UMI labels was used. For each CDR3 protein, TCRdb gives one entry from its re-call of the 5' RACE reads, without DNA. The sample holds about 84,000 distinct CDR3 sequences. Sequencing was performed on naive CXCR3+ CD8+ T cells from blood. Indicated subset: CD45RO-CCR7+CD27+CD95- naive CD8+ T cells expressing CXCR3 (TNR3+). The receptors were gathered from a human donor in good health. Some clones in this sample may be carry-over from other donors' samples.

The chain employs TRBV25-1 and TRBJ2-5; there is no DNA to check the TCRdb D call of TRBD1. CDR3 length equals 14 residues. Germline V gives CDR1 MGHDK, CDR2 SYGVNS. CDR3 sequence reads: CASSEGAGEETQYF.

J is TRBJ1-2 and V is TRBV20-1; the D gene TCRdb calls, TRBD1, cannot be checked with no DNA. Per germline, CDR1 DFQATT and CDR2 SNEGSKA (reference sequence). CDR3 length: 14 amino acids. This CDR3 is CSATTGGTFYGYTF.

The V and J genes are TRBV20-1 and TRBJ1-1; TCRdb reports TRBD1, a call that lacks DNA to check it against. This CDR3 region has 14 residues. CDR1 is DFQATT and CDR2 is SNEGSKA in the germline V gene (reference sequence). The CDR3 reads CSARDLRGITEAFF.

The rearrangement uses TRBV4-1 and TRBJ2-1; TCRdb calls TRBD1, which cannot be checked without DNA. CDR3 length equals 14 residues. Germline V gene sequence: CDR1 MGHRA, CDR2 YSYEKL. CDR3 in amino acids: CASSPPLGNNEQFF.

This chain links TRBV2 with TRBJ2-2; TCRdb indicates TRBD1, and absent DNA this call remains unverified. The germline V gene encodes CDR1 SNHLY and CDR2 FYNNEI. This CDR3 is built from 13 residues. Here the CDR3 reads CASSGHRTGELFF. Together with reference TRBV2 and TRBJ2-2, the CDR3 gives the full variable domain: EPEVTQTPSHQVTQMGQEVILRCVPISNHLYFYWYRQILGQKVEFLVSFYNNEISEKSEIFDDQFSVERPDGSNFTLKIRSTKLEDSAMYFCASSGHRTGELFFGEGSRLTVL.

The CDR3 protein is CSAREGNNQPQHF. The chain carries TRBV20-1 and TRBJ1-5. CDR3 length: 13 amino acids. The V gene's germline CDR1 is DFQATT and CDR2 SNEGSKA (reference sequence).

The chain employs TRBV7-6 and TRBJ2-7; with no DNA, the TCRdb D assignment of TRBD1 cannot be verified. The germline V gene encodes CDR1 SGHVS and CDR2 FNYEAQ. This CDR3 is 17 amino acids long. CDR3 in amino acids: CASSLGTGGSGVGEQYF.

The J gene is TRBJ2-3, the V gene TRBV13; the D call from TCRdb, TRBD2, cannot be confirmed without DNA. The CDR3 runs 14 residues. Looked up from germline, CDR1 is PRHDT and CDR2 is FYEKMQ (reference sequence). CDR3 region: CASSPGLHTDTQYF.

The chain combines TRBV6-4 with TRBJ2-3; TCRdb outputs TRBD1, but without DNA this stays unchecked. CDR1 and CDR2 from the germline V gene are MRHNA and SNTAGT. CDR3 length: 16 residues. The CDR3 is CASSEEPGQITDTQYF.

CDR3 sequence reads: CASSQGGGVYQPQHF. The chain employs TRBV3-1 and TRBJ1-5; lacking DNA, the TRBD1 call made by TCRdb goes unchecked. Germline assignment: CDR1 LGHDT and CDR2 YNNKEL (reference sequence). The CDR3 is 15 amino acids.

The chain joins TRBV6-2 or TRBV6-3 to TRBJ2-5; the D gene TCRdb calls, TRBD2, cannot be checked with no DNA. The germline V gene has CDR1 MNHEY and CDR2 SVGEGT. This CDR3 region has 14 residues. CDR3 in amino acids: CASSPAGLKETQYF.

The chain has TRBV6-5 and TRBJ2-7; the D call from TCRdb, TRBD2, cannot be confirmed without DNA. CDR1 MNHEY and CDR2 SVGAGI come from the germline V gene. The CDR3 totals 15 residues. The CDR3 is CASSYLGRSSYEQYF.

CDR3 protein: CASSQVRVGDETQYF. The chain links TRBV3-1 to TRBJ2-5; TCRdb reports TRBD2, a call that lacks DNA to check it against. Germline values: CDR1 LGHDT, CDR2 YNNKEL (reference sequence). This CDR3 has 15 residues.

This chain links TRBV13 with TRBJ1-1. The CDR3 spans 18 residues. The germline CDR1 and CDR2 sequences are PRHDT and FYEKMQ (reference sequence). CDR3 loop: CASSSTSKPGVEVSEAFF.

This chain links TRBV9 with TRBJ2-1. The CDR3 has 15 amino acids. Per the germline V gene, CDR1 is SGDLS and CDR2 is YYNGEE. The CDR3 reads CASIGNRDSSNEQFF.

V usage is TRBV29-1 and J usage is TRBJ2-1; the TRBD1 assignment by TCRdb is unverifiable without DNA. The CDR3 loop spans 16 amino acids. Per the germline V gene, CDR1 is SQVTM and CDR2 is ANQGSEA. This CDR3 reads CSVEDPQGSLYNEQFF.

The CDR3 spells CASRPGLDTEAFF. The chain joins TRBV19 to TRBJ1-1; TCRdb returns TRBD1, unconfirmable since there is no DNA. Germline assignment: CDR1 LNHDA and CDR2 SQIVND (reference sequence). The CDR3 spans 13 residues.

This chain uses TRBV7-7 with TRBJ2-3; absent DNA, TCRdb's TRBD1 call cannot be checked. Per the germline V gene, CDR1 is SSHAT and CDR2 is FNYEAQ (reference sequence). The CDR3 contains 15 residues. The CDR3 here is CASSQTQAPRDTQYF.

The chain joins TRBV13 to TRBJ1-1. Germline-derived CDR1 and CDR2 are PRHDT and FYEKMQ (reference sequence). The CDR3 consists of 12 residues. CDR3 residues: CASSSGFAEAFF.

This chain uses TRBV11-2 with TRBJ1-3; TCRdb reports TRBD1, a call that lacks DNA to check it against. Germline V lookup: CDR1 SGHAT, CDR2 FQNNGV. CDR3 length equals 14 residues. CDR3 sequence: CASSSQGPGNTIYF. Drawing the rest from reference TRBV11-2 and TRBJ1-3, the complete variable domain is EAGVAQSPRYKIIEKRQSVAFWCNPISGHATLYWYQQILGQGPKLLIQFQNNGVVDDSQLPKDRFSAERLKGVDSTLKIQPAKLEDSAVYLCASSSQGPGNTIYFGEGSWLTVV.

The V and J genes are TRBV5-1 and TRBJ2-2. The germline V gene has CDR1 SGHRS and CDR2 YFSETQ. CDR3 length equals 12 residues. This CDR3 is CASSLVPAELFF.

The chain joins TRBV10-3 to TRBJ2-1; TCRdb's D call, TRBD2, is unchecked because there is no DNA. The CDR3 spans 15 residues. The V gene's germline CDR1 is ENHRY and CDR2 SYGVKD. CDR3 region: CATVLAGGPYNEQFF.

This sequence joins TRBV7-2 and TRBJ1-1; TCRdb lists TRBD1, though no DNA is available to test this call. The CDR3 runs to 14 residues. Germline values: CDR1 SGHTA, CDR2 FQGNSA. CDR3 in amino acids: CASSLVVGGTEAFF.